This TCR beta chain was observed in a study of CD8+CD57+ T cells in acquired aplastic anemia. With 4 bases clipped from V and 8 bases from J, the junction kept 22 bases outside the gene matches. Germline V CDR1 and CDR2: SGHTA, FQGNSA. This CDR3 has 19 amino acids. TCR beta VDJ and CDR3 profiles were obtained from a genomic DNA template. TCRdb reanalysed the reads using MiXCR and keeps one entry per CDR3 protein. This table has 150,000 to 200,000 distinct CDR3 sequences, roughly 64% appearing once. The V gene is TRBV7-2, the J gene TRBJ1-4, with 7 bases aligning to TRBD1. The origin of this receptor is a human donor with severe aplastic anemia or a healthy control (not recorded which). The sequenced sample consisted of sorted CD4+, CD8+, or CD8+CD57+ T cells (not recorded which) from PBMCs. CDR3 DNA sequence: TGTGCCAGCAGCTCAGACAGGGACAATCACCGCCGGGGGAACGAAAAACTGTTTTTT. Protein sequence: CASSSDRDNHRRGNEKLFF.